This TCR beta chain was sequenced for a study of blood T cells in healthy people across ages. With 0 bases removed from V and 0 bases from J, the gap between germline ends came to 7 bases. There are 15 residues in the CDR3. Germline CDR1 SGHRS, CDR2 YFSETQ. Through a sample-barcoded 5' primer and a J-beta primer mix, a second PCR was run for about 6 to 12 cycles. TCRdb reanalysed the 5' RACE reads using MiXCR and keeps one entry per CDR3 protein. Of about 780,000 distinct CDR3 sequences detected, about 26% appear once; the ten largest clones hold about 3%. This clonotype was counted only a few times. These data were also filed under a second study, of T cells of mothers and their children. That investigation notes: When mothers and children were related, their normalized repertoire overlap, which was always slightly higher, did not differ significantly from that of unrelated pairs.

This sequence was found in a boy between 10 and 17 years old in good health. J is TRBJ2-1 and V is TRBV5-1; D might be TRBD2 (5 bases). Source material: blood. CDR3 region: CASSLAAVSYNEQFF. The CDR3 DNA reads as TGCGCCAGCAGCTTGGCAGCGGTCTCCTACAATGAGCAGTTCTTC.